This T cell receptor (beta chain) was identified in a study of blood T cell repertoires in COVID-19. Germline V gene sequence: CDR1 KGHSH, CDR2 LQKENI. V was pared by 3 bases and J by 6 bases, with 18 bases between. CDR3 length: 15 amino acids. This clone was seen only once. Sequencing was performed with immunoSEQ multiplex PCR; in TCRdb, only in-frame clones are kept and a portion is missing. The sample contains about 170,000 clones, around 80% of which appear only once. The specimen sequenced was PBMCs or T cells enriched from blood (not recorded which). The receptor was isolated from a woman aged 70-85 years in a cohort exposed to, infected with or recovered from COVID-19 (not recorded which). The V and J genes are TRBV18 and TRBJ2-7, with TRBD1 as a possible D gene (6 bases). CDR3 coding DNA: TGTGCCAGCTCACCGGCGACCGCAGGGGATGTCGAGCAGTACTTC. Translating it yields CASSPATAGDVEQYF.